Listed below are T cell receptor beta chains from one sample, sequenced in a study of T-cell reconstitution after alpha-beta-depleted transplantation in children. TCRdb re-derived calls from the PCR reads in MiXCR, one entry per CDR3 protein. The data hold about 640,000 distinct CDR3 sequences, with approximately 13% observed a single time. The sequences come from PBMCs, mostly from graft donor cells, collected 360 days after TCRalphabeta/CD19-depleted stem cell transplant. These TCRs come from a male patient between 5 and 17 years old who had a stem cell transplant for acute myeloid leukemia, so the T cells may come from the graft donor. Both conserved end residues are part of each CDR3. Fields, in order: J gene, clone size, D gene, V gene, CDR3 DNA, CDR3 protein. D genes are given only for firm matches. For some rows the clone size is stated as once, few or many, or as a class when expanded; others skip it.

J gene: TRBJ1-3; clone size: .; D gene: .; V gene: TRBV18; CDR3 DNA: TGTGCCAGCTCACCATTGACCGATGGAAACACCATATATTTT; CDR3 protein: CASSPLTDGNTIYF
J gene: TRBJ2-4; clone size: .; D gene: .; V gene: TRBV7-2; CDR3 DNA: TGTGCCAGCAGGCCCCGGACCAAAAACATTCAGTACTTC; CDR3 protein: CASRPRTKNIQYF
J gene: TRBJ2-7; clone size: once; D gene: .; V gene: TRBV4-3; CDR3 DNA: TGCGCCAGCAGCCAATGGGGGGCGTCCGAGCAGTACTTC; CDR3 protein: CASSQWGASEQYF
J gene: TRBJ1-2; clone size: .; D gene: .; V gene: TRBV12-3/TRBV12-4; CDR3 DNA: TGTGCCAGCAGTGGAGAGCGGGTGTTTCGCCATGGCTACACTTTC; CDR3 protein: CASSGERVFRHGYTF
J gene: TRBJ1-1; clone size: .; D gene: TRBD1; V gene: TRBV7-2; CDR3 DNA: TGTGCCAGCAGCTTAGCGACAGGGTCGGCCACTGAAGCTTTCTTT; CDR3 protein: CASSLATGSATEAFF
J gene: TRBJ2-7; clone size: few; D gene: .; V gene: TRBV29-1; CDR3 DNA: TGCAGCGTTGAAGTCGGCGGGTACGAGCAGTACTTC; CDR3 protein: CSVEVGGYEQYF
J gene: TRBJ2-5; clone size: few; D gene: TRBD2; V gene: TRBV15; CDR3 DNA: TGTGCCACCAGCAGAGATGGGGAGGGAGGAGTATGGGAGACCCAGTACTTC; CDR3 protein: CATSRDGEGGVWETQYF
J gene: TRBJ2-7; clone size: .; D gene: .; V gene: TRBV5-1; CDR3 DNA: TGCGCCAGCAGCAGTGGATCGGGACCAGTCTACGAGCAGTACTTC; CDR3 protein: CASSSGSGPVYEQYF
J gene: TRBJ2-1; clone size: many; D gene: TRBD2; V gene: TRBV27; CDR3 DNA: TGTGCCAGCAGCTTAGGGACTAGCGGGAGGAATGAGCAGTTCTTC; CDR3 protein: CASSLGTSGRNEQFF
J gene: TRBJ2-3; clone size: few; D gene: .; V gene: TRBV10-3; CDR3 DNA: TGTGCCATCAGGGAGAACAGGGCTAGCACAGATACGCAGTATTTT; CDR3 protein: CAIRENRASTDTQYF
J gene: TRBJ2-1; clone size: .; D gene: TRBD2; V gene: TRBV20-1; CDR3 DNA: TGCAGAACTTTTGCGGGAGGGTCCTACAATGAGCAGTTCTTC; CDR3 protein: CRTFAGGSYNEQFF
J gene: TRBJ2-7; clone size: .; D gene: TRBD2; V gene: TRBV6-5; CDR3 DNA: TGTGCCAGCAGTTATAGGACTAGCGGGAGAGAATGGGAGCAGTACTTC; CDR3 protein: CASSYRTSGREWEQYF
J gene: TRBJ2-1; clone size: few; D gene: TRBD2; V gene: TRBV4-3; CDR3 DNA: TGCGCCAGCAGCCCTCTAACGGGACTAGCGGGATTAGTGACGTGGAATGAGCAGTTCTTC; CDR3 protein: CASSPLTGLAGLVTWNEQFF
J gene: TRBJ2-7; clone size: few; D gene: TRBD1; V gene: TRBV6-2/TRBV6-3; CDR3 DNA: TGTGCCAGCAGTTACTCCGGGACAGGGAACCCCTACGAGCAGTACTTC; CDR3 protein: CASSYSGTGNPYEQYF
J gene: TRBJ2-5; clone size: few; D gene: .; V gene: TRBV11-2; CDR3 DNA: TGTGCCAGCAGCCGATTAGCATCGTACCAAGAGACCCAGTACTTC; CDR3 protein: CASSRLASYQETQYF
J gene: TRBJ2-7; clone size: .; D gene: TRBD2; V gene: TRBV29-1; CDR3 DNA: TGCAGCGCCCAAGCCGGGGGGGGGACTTCCTACGAGCAGTACTTC; CDR3 protein: CSAQAGGGTSYEQYF
J gene: TRBJ2-7; clone size: few; D gene: .; V gene: TRBV5-4; CDR3 DNA: TGTGCCAGCAGCCAATGGGGACTTGAGGAGCTGCGGCAGTACTTC; CDR3 protein: CASSQWGLEELRQYF
J gene: TRBJ2-7; clone size: .; D gene: .; V gene: TRBV15; CDR3 DNA: TGTGCCACCAGCAGAGCCCCACAGGGCCACTACGAGCAGTACTTC; CDR3 protein: CATSRAPQGHYEQYF
J gene: TRBJ2-2; clone size: few; D gene: .; V gene: TRBV7-9; CDR3 DNA: TGTGCCAGCAGCTTAGTGGCCAGGGTGAACACCGGGGAGCTGTTTTTT; CDR3 protein: CASSLVARVNTGELFF
J gene: TRBJ2-3; clone size: many; D gene: .; V gene: TRBV5-1; CDR3 DNA: TGCGCCAGCAGCTTGGAGCTAGCGAACTTGGATACGCAGTATTTT; CDR3 protein: CASSLELANLDTQYF
J gene: TRBJ2-2; clone size: few; D gene: .; V gene: TRBV28; CDR3 DNA: TGTGCCAGCAGTCTATCTCTAGGGGTTAACACCGGGGAGCTGTTTTTT; CDR3 protein: CASSLSLGVNTGELFF
J gene: TRBJ2-3; clone size: .; D gene: TRBD2; V gene: TRBV7-3; CDR3 DNA: TGTGCCAGCAGCTTAACTCCGGGACTAGTCACAGATACGCAGTATTTT; CDR3 protein: CASSLTPGLVTDTQYF
J gene: TRBJ2-7; clone size: .; D gene: .; V gene: TRBV6-1; CDR3 DNA: TGTGCCAGCAGTGAAGGTCCCCCTCCGGGACTCGCATACGAGCAGTACTTC; CDR3 protein: CASSEGPPPGLAYEQYF
J gene: TRBJ2-1; clone size: many; D gene: TRBD2; V gene: TRBV3-1; CDR3 DNA: TGTGCCAGCAGCCAGGTTTCCGGGAGGGGTTTCTACAATGAGCAGTTCTTC; CDR3 protein: CASSQVSGRGFYNEQFF
J gene: TRBJ2-7; clone size: .; D gene: TRBD2; V gene: TRBV4-3; CDR3 DNA: TGCGCCAGCAGCCAAACGGCAACTAGCGGGATAACCAACGAGCAGTACTTC; CDR3 protein: CASSQTATSGITNEQYF
J gene: TRBJ2-1; clone size: .; D gene: .; V gene: TRBV7-9; CDR3 DNA: TGTGCCAGCAGCTTTCGGGACACTAGCTCCTACAATGAGCAGTTCTTC; CDR3 protein: CASSFRDTSSYNEQFF
J gene: TRBJ2-7; clone size: .; D gene: TRBD1; V gene: TRBV20-1; CDR3 DNA: TGCAGTGCTAGAGATCAAGAGACAGGGGATCGCGAGCAGTACTTC; CDR3 protein: CSARDQETGDREQYF
J gene: TRBJ2-1; clone size: few; D gene: TRBD1; V gene: TRBV7-2; CDR3 DNA: TGTGCCAGCAGCTTACGTAAACGGGACAGGGGGTCAAGGTACAATGAGCAGTTCTTC; CDR3 protein: CASSLRKRDRGSRYNEQFF
J gene: TRBJ2-3; clone size: many; D gene: .; V gene: TRBV4-3; CDR3 DNA: TGCGCCAGCAGCCAAGATTGGAGCGACACAGATACGCAGTATTTT; CDR3 protein: CASSQDWSDTDTQYF
J gene: TRBJ1-1; clone size: many; D gene: .; V gene: TRBV5-1; CDR3 DNA: TGCGCCAGCAACCGGGCACGGGGCCGTGGCACTGAAGCTTTCTTT; CDR3 protein: CASNRARGRGTEAFF
J gene: TRBJ2-2; clone size: many; D gene: .; V gene: TRBV7-7; CDR3 DNA: TGTGCTAGCAGCTTGGGTTGGCTAGCGAGAGGCACCGGGGAGCTGTTTTTT; CDR3 protein: CASSLGWLARGTGELFF
J gene: TRBJ2-3; clone size: .; D gene: TRBD2; V gene: TRBV7-2; CDR3 DNA: TGTGCCAGCAGCTTAGCCCCTCGACTAGCGGGAGATACAGATACGCAGTATTTT; CDR3 protein: CASSLAPRLAGDTDTQYF
J gene: TRBJ2-3; clone size: .; D gene: .; V gene: TRBV12-3/TRBV12-4; CDR3 DNA: TGTGCCAGCAGTTTTCGATCGGGATCGAGGGCAGATACGCAGTATTTT; CDR3 protein: CASSFRSGSRADTQYF
J gene: TRBJ2-3; clone size: .; D gene: .; V gene: TRBV20-1; CDR3 DNA: TGCAGTGCTAGCTCCGGGAGCACCGGGACAGATACGCAGTATTTT; CDR3 protein: CSASSGSTGTDTQYF
J gene: TRBJ2-7; clone size: once; D gene: TRBD2; V gene: TRBV7-6; CDR3 DNA: TGTGCCAGCAGCTTACGGGAGGGGAGCTCCTACGAGCAGTACTTC; CDR3 protein: CASSLREGSSYEQYF
J gene: TRBJ2-2; clone size: few; D gene: .; V gene: TRBV11-1; CDR3 DNA: TGTGCCAGCAGCCTTCCGTTTGGGGTCACCGGGGAGCTGTTTTTT; CDR3 protein: CASSLPFGVTGELFF
J gene: TRBJ1-2; clone size: many; D gene: .; V gene: TRBV29-1; CDR3 DNA: TGCAGCGTTGAACAGGGGACCGGTGGCTACACCTTC; CDR3 protein: CSVEQGTGGYTF
J gene: TRBJ1-5; clone size: many; D gene: TRBD1; V gene: TRBV28; CDR3 DNA: TGTGCCAGCAGTTTAGGGACAGGGGTCCGCAATCAGCCCCAGCATTTT; CDR3 protein: CASSLGTGVRNQPQHF
J gene: TRBJ2-5; clone size: .; D gene: TRBD2; V gene: TRBV19; CDR3 DNA: TGTGCCAGTAGTACCGGACTAGCGGGAGTTCAAGAGACCCAGTACTTC; CDR3 protein: CASSTGLAGVQETQYF
J gene: TRBJ2-7; clone size: few; D gene: TRBD2; V gene: TRBV6-1; CDR3 DNA: TGTGCCAGCAGCCGAAGCGGACTAGCGGGTTCCTACGAGCAGTACTTC; CDR3 protein: CASSRSGLAGSYEQYF
J gene: TRBJ2-4; clone size: .; D gene: .; V gene: TRBV4-2; CDR3 DNA: TGTGCCAGCAGCCGAATTGCAGGGGAGGGAAACATTCAGTACTTC; CDR3 protein: CASSRIAGEGNIQYF
J gene: TRBJ2-1; clone size: few; D gene: TRBD2; V gene: TRBV7-9; CDR3 DNA: TGTGCCAGCAGCGCCATAGCGGGAGTAGGTCACAATGAGCAGTTCTTC; CDR3 protein: CASSAIAGVGHNEQFF
J gene: TRBJ2-1; clone size: many; D gene: TRBD2; V gene: TRBV29-1; CDR3 DNA: TGCAGCGTTGAAAGACTAGCGGGAGAGGAGCAGTTCTTC; CDR3 protein: CSVERLAGEEQFF
J gene: TRBJ2-1; clone size: .; D gene: .; V gene: TRBV13; CDR3 DNA: TGTGCCAGCAGCTTTGCCGGAGAGCAGTTCTTC; CDR3 protein: CASSFAGEQFF
J gene: TRBJ2-5; clone size: few; D gene: TRBD2; V gene: TRBV12-3/TRBV12-4; CDR3 DNA: TGTGCCAGCACCGACGAGCGGGGGGGAGAGACCCAGTACTTC; CDR3 protein: CASTDERGGETQYF
J gene: TRBJ1-3; clone size: .; D gene: TRBD1; V gene: TRBV6-2/TRBV6-3; CDR3 DNA: TGTGCCAGCGGATACAGGGGGCGATCTGGAAACACCATATATTTT; CDR3 protein: CASGYRGRSGNTIYF
J gene: TRBJ2-5; clone size: .; D gene: .; V gene: TRBV6-1; CDR3 DNA: TGTGCCAGCAGCCGGGACTTCTGGGAGACCCAGTACTTC; CDR3 protein: CASSRDFWETQYF
J gene: TRBJ2-7; clone size: many; D gene: TRBD1; V gene: TRBV20-1; CDR3 DNA: TGCAGTGTCGACAGGGTCCCCGGAGAGCAGTACTTC; CDR3 protein: CSVDRVPGEQYF
J gene: TRBJ2-4; clone size: .; D gene: TRBD2; V gene: TRBV7-9; CDR3 DNA: TGTGCCAGCAGCCTAGAAACTAGCGGGGCCAAAAACATTCAGTACTTC; CDR3 protein: CASSLETSGAKNIQYF
J gene: TRBJ2-2; clone size: .; D gene: .; V gene: TRBV27; CDR3 DNA: TGTGCCAGCAGTTTTTCAGGGAAGGGCGGGGAGCTGTTTTTT; CDR3 protein: CASSFSGKGGELFF